This is a list of T cell receptor beta chains from one sample in a study of T cells in Graves' hyperthyroidism and ophthalmopathy. TCRdb analysed the multiplex PCR reads with MiXCR anew, one entry per CDR3 protein. The sample has about 840,000 distinct CDR3 sequences, around 38% seen once. The sample was blood. These TCRs come from a man aged 18 to 30 with Graves' hyperthyroidism. CDR3s include the opening cysteine and the closing phenylalanine or tryptophan. D genes are given only for firm matches. Clone size appears in some rows only: once, few, many, or a class for an expanded clone.

V gene	J gene	clone size	D gene	CDR3 protein	CDR3 DNA
TRBV15	TRBJ1-2	.	.	CATSRAVGPRAHTF	TGTGCCACCAGCAGAGCCGTAGGACCGCGGGCGCACACCTTC
TRBV4-2	TRBJ1-6	.	TRBD1	CASSPLGTENNSPLHF	TGTGCCAGCAGCCCTCTTGGGACAGAGAATAATTCACCCCTCCACTTT
TRBV12-3/TRBV12-4	TRBJ1-5	many	.	CASSFRGAGNQPQHF	TGTGCCAGCAGTTTTCGGGGGGCGGGCAATCAGCCCCAGCATTTT
TRBV7-6	TRBJ1-1	many	.	CASSWARDRTGYTEAFF	TGTGCCAGCAGCTGGGCCCGGGACCGAACGGGATACACTGAAGCTTTCTTT
TRBV16	TRBJ1-2	.	TRBD1	CASSQSTGAGYTF	TGTGCCAGCAGCCAATCTACAGGGGCCGGCTACACCTTC
TRBV7-8	TRBJ1-2	few	.	CASSPSPGRLNYGYTF	TGTGCCAGCAGCCCCTCCCCGGGACGGTTAAACTATGGCTACACCTTC
TRBV9	TRBJ2-5	many	.	CASSVGESFQETQYF	TGTGCCAGCAGCGTAGGGGAGAGCTTCCAAGAGACCCAGTACTTC
TRBV5-4	TRBJ1-2	many	.	CASSLDPTNYGYTF	TGTGCCAGCAGCCTCGATCCGACTAACTATGGCTACACCTTC
TRBV5-1	TRBJ1-1	many	TRBD1	CASSLGGTANTEAFF	TGCGCCAGCAGCTTGGGCGGGACAGCCAACACTGAAGCTTTCTTT
TRBV20-1	TRBJ2-7	.	TRBD1	CSAGQGATHEQYF	TGCAGTGCTGGACAGGGGGCTACCCACGAGCAGTACTTC
TRBV29-1	TRBJ1-2	.	.	CSGGGHGYTF	TGCAGCGGGGGTGGTCATGGCTACACCTTC
TRBV5-6	TRBJ2-5	.	.	CASSYHETQHF	TGTGCCAGCAGTTACCACGAGACCCAGCACTTC
TRBV29-1	TRBJ1-2	.	.	CSVELVKGRDGYTF	TGCAGCGTTGAACTAGTAAAGGGGAGGGATGGCTACACCTTC
TRBV10-3	TRBJ1-5	.	.	CASSSQDSTYNQPQHF	TGTGCCAGCAGTTCCCAGGACAGCACCTACAATCAGCCCCAGCATTTT
TRBV10-3	TRBJ1-3	once	.	CAAGGIRSSGNTIYF	TGTGCCGCCGGGGGAATTCGTAGCTCTGGAAACACCATATATTTT
TRBV14	TRBJ1-1	.	.	CASSQALLGRDTEAFF	TGTGCCAGCAGCCAAGCATTGTTGGGGAGGGACACTGAAGCTTTCTTT
TRBV19	TRBJ1-5	.	.	CASSIAFDIGQPQHF	TGTGCCAGTAGTATAGCCTTTGACATTGGTCAGCCCCAGCATTTT
TRBV7-2	TRBJ1-6	.	.	CASRQRGMGISPLHF	TGTGCCAGCAGACAACGGGGGATGGGTATCTCACCCCTCCACTTT
TRBV5-1	TRBJ2-5	.	TRBD2	CASSTQGGRAEETQYF	TGTGCCAGCAGCACCCAGGGCGGGAGGGCCGAGGAGACCCAGTACTTC
TRBV6-5	TRBJ1-1	.	.	CASSYQELGGAFF	TGTGCCAGCAGTTACCAGGAGCTCGGTGGAGCTTTCTTT
TRBV19	TRBJ2-5	.	TRBD1	CASGDRDSVGETQYF	TGTGCCAGTGGGGACCGGGACAGCGTAGGAGAGACCCAGTACTTC
TRBV19	TRBJ2-5	.	TRBD1	CAEGQQETQYF	TGTGCCGAGGGACAGCAAGAGACCCAGTACTTC
TRBV2	TRBJ1-1	few	.	CASSEVLGRAEAFF	TGTGCCAGCAGTGAAGTTCTGGGAAGAGCTGAAGCTTTCTTT
TRBV29-1	TRBJ2-5	.	.	CSVAPVNPRETQYF	TGCAGCGTTGCCCCAGTCAATCCCAGAGAGACCCAGTACTTC
TRBV2	TRBJ2-6	.	TRBD2	CASSGEGTGANVLTF	TGTGCCAGCAGTGGGGAGGGAACTGGGGCCAACGTCCTGACTTTC
TRBV29-1	TRBJ2-2	many	.	CSVGVGTGELFF	TGCAGCGTTGGGGTGGGGACCGGGGAGCTGTTTTTT
TRBV12-3/TRBV12-4	TRBJ1-3	.	.	CASGPPFGNTIYF	TGTGCCAGCGGCCCCCCGTTTGGAAACACCATATATTTT
TRBV7-7	TRBJ2-2	.	.	CASSLDPPGHSNTGELFF	TGTGCTAGCAGCTTAGACCCCCCGGGACACTCGAACACCGGGGAGCTGTTTTTT